The next 6 T cell receptor beta chains were all read from a single sample in a study of CD8+ T cells in alopecia areata. Once RNA had been extracted, it was reverse transcribed into cDNA to act as the sequencing template. Data came from immunoSEQ multiplex PCR; TCRdb stores just in-frame clones and leaves some out. The sample includes about 69,000 clones, 55% to 65% seen only once; the top ten take approximately 15%. The sample in question was CD8+ T cells sorted from blood, obtained at week 0. The receptor set was obtained from a human donor with alopecia areata.

The rearrangement joins TRBV6-5 to TRBJ2-5, with 8 bases aligning to TRBD2. V lost 5 bases and J lost 5; bases outside the gene matches: 7. Germline V CDR1 and CDR2: MNHEY, SVGAGI. The CDR3 sequence is 14 residues long. In DNA, the CDR3 is TGTGCCAGCAGTACGGGGGGGCGGGAGGAGACCCAGTACTTC. Translated: CASSTGGREETQYF.

The J gene is TRBJ1-2, the V gene TRBV29-1, with 10 bases identical to TRBD1. With V trimmed by 7 bases and J by 6 bases, 5 bases remained unmatched. The germline V gene has CDR1 SQVTM and CDR2 ANQGSEA. The CDR3 consists of 12 residues. The CDR3 reads CSGKGTGDGYTF. The CDR3 region has the DNA TGCAGCGGGAAAGGGACAGGGGATGGCTACACCTTC.

The CDR3 DNA reads TGTGCCATCAGTGAGGGGAGGGAGGGCGGCACTGAAGCTTTCTTT. Amino acids: CAISEGREGGTEAFF. The gene calls are TRBV10-3 and TRBJ1-1; D unresolved. The V end was cut by 2 bases, the J end by 4 bases, with 14 bases between. Per the germline V gene, CDR1 is ENHRY and CDR2 is SYGVKD. The CDR3 is made up of 15 amino acids.

The gene calls are TRBV7-9 and TRBJ1-1; TRBD1 might be the D (6 bases). Trimming pared 5 bases from V and 8 bases from J, leaving 18 bases between. The CDR3 loop spans 14 amino acids. Germline CDR1 SEHNR, CDR2 FQNEAQ (reference sequence). The CDR3 bases are TGTGCCAGCAGCCCTAAAGGAAGGGGGGAAGAAGCTTTCTTT. Translated, it gives CASSPKGRGEEAFF.

The V call is TRBV27, the J call TRBJ2-7, with a tentative D call TRBD2 (6 bases). This CDR3 is 14 amino acids long. CDR1 is MNHEY and CDR2 is SMNVEV in the germline V gene (reference sequence). The V and J ends lost 4 bases and 2 bases respectively, with 12 bases between them. CDR3 sequence reads: CASSSPRGTYEQYF. Here the CDR3 DNA reads TGTGCCAGCAGTTCCCCTCGGGGGACCTACGAGCAGTACTTC.

V gene TRBV15 combines with J gene TRBJ1-2; TRBD1 aligns across 9 bases. Trimming took 1 base from V and 4 from J; bases not matched to a gene: 4. This CDR3 spans 15 amino acids. Germline V gene lookup returns CDR1 LNHNV and CDR2 YYDKDF (reference sequence). The CDR3 protein is CATSRGTGESYGYTF. CDR3 sequence (DNA): TGTGCCACCAGCAGAGGGACAGGGGAGAGCTATGGCTACACCTTC.